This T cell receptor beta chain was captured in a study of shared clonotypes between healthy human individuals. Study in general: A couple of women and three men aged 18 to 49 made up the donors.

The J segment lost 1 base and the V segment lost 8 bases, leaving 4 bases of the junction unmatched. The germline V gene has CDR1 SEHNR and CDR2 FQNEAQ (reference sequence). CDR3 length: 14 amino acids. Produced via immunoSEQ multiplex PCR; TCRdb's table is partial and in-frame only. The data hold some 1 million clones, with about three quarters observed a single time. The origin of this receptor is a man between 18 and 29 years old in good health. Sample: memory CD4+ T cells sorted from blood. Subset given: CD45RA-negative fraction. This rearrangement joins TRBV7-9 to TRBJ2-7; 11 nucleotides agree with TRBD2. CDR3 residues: CASLLAGVSYEQYF. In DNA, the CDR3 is TGTGCCAGCTTACTAGCGGGAGTTTCCTACGAGCAGTACTTC. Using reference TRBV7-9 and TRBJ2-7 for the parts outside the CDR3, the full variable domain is DTGVSQNPRHKITKRGQNVTFRCDPISEHNRLYWYRQTLGQGPEFLTYFQNEAQLEKSRLLSDRFSAERPKGSFSTLEIQRTEQGDSAMYLCASLLAGVSYEQYFGPGTRLTVT.